These 16 T cell receptor beta chains came from one sample sequenced in a study of blood T cell dynamics during melanoma immunotherapy. Documented time point: pre-treatment baseline. Sequenced by immunoSEQ multiplex PCR; TCRdb stores in-frame clones only, minus some. The sample includes about 13,000 clones, 92% seen only once; the top ten take around 0.18%. This specimen was effector memory CD8+ T cells from blood, taken from a patient treated with checkpoint blockade. The source is a human donor with melanoma.

CDR3 sequence: CASSGYPGGDTEAFF. CDR3 nucleotides: TGCGCCAGCAGCGGATACCCCGGGGGTGACACTGAAGCTTTCTTT. The genes are TRBV4-1 and TRBJ1-1; D is perhaps TRBD1 (5 bases). The V and J ends lost 5 bases and 3 bases respectively, with 16 bases between them. Per the germline V gene, CDR1 is MGHRA and CDR2 is YSYEKL. CDR3 length equals 15 residues.

The J gene is TRBJ2-1, the V gene TRBV19; 9 bases fit TRBD1. The V gene end was trimmed by 2 bases and the J gene end by 4 bases; junction bases not matched to a gene: 3. The CDR3 consists of 15 residues. Germline V gene lookup returns CDR1 LNHDA and CDR2 SQIVND (reference sequence). This chain's CDR3 is CASSIWDRVYNEQFF. Here the CDR3 DNA reads TGTGCCAGTAGTATATGGGACAGGGTATACAATGAGCAGTTCTTC.

The chain joins TRBV19 to TRBJ1-4; 8 positions match TRBD1. CDR3 size: 15 residues. The V and J ends lost 5 bases and 7 bases, in that order; junction bases with no gene match: 9. The V gene's germline CDR1 is LNHDA and CDR2 SQIVND (reference sequence). This CDR3 is CASSSWTGPIEKLFF. The CDR3 nucleotides are TGTGCCAGTAGTTCATGGACAGGGCCGATTGAAAAACTGTTTTTT. The whole variable domain, remainder taken from reference TRBV19 and TRBJ1-4, is DGGITQSPKYLFRKEGQNVTLSCEQNLNHDAMYWYRQDPGQGLRLIYYSQIVNDFQKGDIAEGYSVSREKKESFPLTVTSAQKNPTAFYLCASSSWTGPIEKLFFGSGTQLSVL.

As concerns this clone: One end of the junction does not line up with germline, which may come from a read error. The chain couples TRBV7-2 to TRBJ2-7; D is unclear. CDR3 size: 8 residues. Germline lookup yields CDR1 SGHTA and CDR2 FQGNSA. CDR3 DNA sequence: TGTGCCAGCAGCCCCCTCGAGTTC. Translating gives CASSPLEF.

J is TRBJ2-1 and V is TRBV19; no definite D call. Trimming removed 4 bases from V and 4 bases from J, with 17 bases in between. The CDR3 has 16 amino acids. Germline V gene lookup returns CDR1 LNHDA and CDR2 SQIVND (reference sequence). The CDR3 loop reads CASSTPDRSAYNEQFF. CDR3 DNA sequence: TGTGCCAGTAGTACCCCGGACCGGTCGGCTTACAATGAGCAGTTCTTC.

The CDR3 coding sequence is TGTGCCAGCAATCCGACAGGGATGGGCATGAACACTGAAGCTTTCTTT. As protein: CASNPTGMGMNTEAFF. The chain is built from TRBV28 and TRBJ1-1, with 7 bases that match TRBD1. The germline V gene encodes CDR1 MDHEN and CDR2 SYDVKM. This CDR3 has 16 amino acids. The junction had 11 bases not matched to a gene; V was cut back by 7 bases and J by 0 bases. Complete variable domain (other parts from reference TRBV28 and TRBJ1-1): DVKVTQSSRYLVKRTGEKVFLECVQDMDHENMFWYRQDPGLGLRLIYFSYDVKMKEKGDIPEGYSVSREKKERFSLILESASTNQTSMYLCASNPTGMGMNTEAFFGQGTRLTVV.

V and J are TRBV4-3 and TRBJ2-7; 12 bases are shared with TRBD2. The V gene end was trimmed by 3 bases and the J gene end by 3 bases; junction bases not matched to a gene: 3. The length of the CDR3 is 15 residues. Germline CDR1 reads LGHNA; CDR2 reads YSLEER. In DNA form, the CDR3 reads TGCGCCAGCAGCCAGTGGACTAGCGGGGTCTACGAGCAGTACTTC. As protein: CASSQWTSGVYEQYF.

V is TRBV7-8 and J is TRBJ2-1; the D gene is possibly TRBD2 (6 bases). This CDR3 comprises 15 residues. From germline, CDR1 is SGHVS and CDR2 FQNEAQ. Between the trimmed V and J ends, which lost 5 bases and 2 bases, there was a span of 13 bases. The CDR3 sequence: CASSHRGFTYNEQFF. CDR3 nucleotide sequence: TGTGCCAGCAGCCATCGGGGGTTTACCTACAATGAGCAGTTCTTC.

The CDR3 reads CASSPSGNEQFF. The DNA of the CDR3 is TGTGCCAGCAGTCCCTCTGGGAATGAGCAGTTCTTC. The rearrangement joins TRBV27 to TRBJ2-1, with D unclear. This CDR3 is 12 amino acids long. V lost 5 bases to trimming and J lost 7 bases, with 9 bases between them. Per the germline V gene, CDR1 is MNHEY and CDR2 is SMNVEV (reference sequence).

The chain links TRBV6-5 to TRBJ2-3; 8 bases line up with TRBD1. The CDR3 extends over 15 amino acids. With V trimmed by 2 bases and J by 3 bases, 4 bases remained unmatched. Germline-derived CDR1 and CDR2 are MNHEY and SVGAGI. CDR3 amino acids: CASSYRTGLTDTQYF. The CDR3 DNA is TGTGCCAGCAGTTACCGGACAGGGCTGACAGATACGCAGTATTTT.

The chain couples TRBV6-5 to TRBJ1-1; D uncertain. Looked up from germline, CDR1 is MNHEY and CDR2 is SVGAGI. CDR3 size: 13 residues. V was clipped by 3 bases and J by 3 bases, with 8 bases between them. DNA for the CDR3: TGTGCCAGCAGTTATGGCCGGGACACTGAAGCTTTCTTT. Translation: CASSYGRDTEAFF.

J is TRBJ2-7 and V is TRBV7-9; TRBD2 aligns across 7 bases. The CDR3 is 14 residues long. After removal of 1 base from V and 3 bases from J, the junction contained 3 bases not matched to a gene. Germline V gene lookup returns CDR1 SEHNR and CDR2 FQNEAQ (reference sequence). The CDR3 reads CASSLETSFYEQYF. As DNA, the CDR3 is TGTGCCAGCAGCTTAGAGACTAGCTTCTACGAGCAGTACTTC.

This sequence joins TRBV30 and TRBJ2-7, with TRBD2 matching 8 bases. The CDR3 extends over 15 amino acids. CDR1 is GTSNPN, CDR2 SVGIG, per germline (reference sequence). Germline trimming cut 0 bases from V and 2 bases from J; bases unmatched to any gene: 6. For the CDR3, the DNA is TGTGCCTGGAGTGTATCCCTAGCGGGTACCTACGAGCAGTACTTC. Encoded protein: CAWSVSLAGTYEQYF.

The chain employs TRBV27 and TRBJ1-1, with a tentative D call TRBD1 (6 bases). The ends were cut back, 2 bases at V and 5 bases at J, with 12 bases in the middle. Germline V gives CDR1 MNHEY, CDR2 SMNVEV (reference sequence). There are 14 residues in the CDR3. The CDR3 here is CASSLVSQGTEAFF. In nucleotides, the CDR3 is TGTGCCAGCAGTTTAGTTTCGCAGGGGACTGAAGCTTTCTTT.

V and J are TRBV7-8 and TRBJ2-3; 9 nucleotides align to TRBD2. CDR1 is SGHVS and CDR2 is FQNEAQ in the germline V gene. After removal of 7 bases from V and 4 bases from J, the junction contained 6 bases not matched to a gene. This CDR3 is built from 14 residues. The CDR3 DNA is TGTGCCAGCAACGCGGGAGGGCTAGCAGATACGCAGTATTTT. Encoded protein: CASNAGGLADTQYF.

This clone was found once. The chain uses TRBV13 and TRBJ2-1; 11 bases fit TRBD2. This CDR3 contains 16 residues. Germline-derived CDR1 and CDR2 are PRHDT and FYEKMQ (reference sequence). With V trimmed by 6 bases and J by 5 bases, 9 bases remained unmatched. The CDR3 spells CASSHRTSGHDNEQFF. The CDR3 region has the DNA TGTGCCAGCAGTCATCGGACTAGCGGGCATGACAATGAGCAGTTCTTC.